The clone carrying this T cell receptor beta chain has more than one count but fewer than ten. TCRdb itself ran the 5' RACE reads through MiXCR, one entry per CDR3 protein. The sample lists tens of thousands of distinct CDR3 sequences; more than 5.5% were seen once. This entry belongs to a study of early T cells in non-severe SARS-CoV-2 infection. Study overall: Sequencing targeted bulk RNA from unsorted whole blood, leaving chains unpaired.

From germline, CDR1 is LGHNA and CDR2 YNFKEQ. V was clipped by 4 bases and J by 6 bases; unmatched bases: 6. This CDR3 is 15 amino acids long. The sequencing used whole blood, collected at baseline. This sequence originates from an adult who was a healthcare worker with PCR-confirmed SARS-CoV-2 infection or an uninfected control (not recorded which). The chain couples TRBV4-2 to TRBJ1-5; 10 nucleotides agree with TRBD1. CDR3 sequence reads: CASSLRQGASQPQHF. CDR3 in DNA: TGTGCCAGCAGCCTAAGACAGGGGGCAAGTCAGCCCCAGCATTTT.